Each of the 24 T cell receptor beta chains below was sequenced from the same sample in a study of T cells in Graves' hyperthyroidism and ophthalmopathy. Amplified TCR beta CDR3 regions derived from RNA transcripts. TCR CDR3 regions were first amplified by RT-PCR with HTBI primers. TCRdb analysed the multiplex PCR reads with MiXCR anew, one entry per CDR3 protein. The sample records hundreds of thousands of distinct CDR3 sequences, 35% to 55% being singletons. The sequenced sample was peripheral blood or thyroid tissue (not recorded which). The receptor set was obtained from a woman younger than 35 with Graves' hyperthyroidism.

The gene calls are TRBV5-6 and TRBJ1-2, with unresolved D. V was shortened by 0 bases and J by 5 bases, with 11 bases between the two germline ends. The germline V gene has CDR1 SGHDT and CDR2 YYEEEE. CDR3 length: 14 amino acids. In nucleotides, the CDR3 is TGTGCCAGCAGCTTGGCCGGCGGGGAATATGGCTACACCTTC. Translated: CASSLAGGEYGYTF. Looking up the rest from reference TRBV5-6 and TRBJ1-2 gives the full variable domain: DAGVTQSPTHLIKTRGQQVTLRCSPKSGHDTVSWYQQALGQGPQFIFQYYEEEERQRGNFPDRFSGHQFPNYSSELNVNALLLGDSALYLCASSLAGGEYGYTFGSGTRLTVV.

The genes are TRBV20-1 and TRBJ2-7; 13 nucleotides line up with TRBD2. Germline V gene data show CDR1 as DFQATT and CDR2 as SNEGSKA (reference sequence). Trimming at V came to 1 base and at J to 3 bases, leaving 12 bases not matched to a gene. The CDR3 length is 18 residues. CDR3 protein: CSARAHLGTSGDYYEQYF. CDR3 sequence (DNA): TGCAGTGCTAGAGCCCATCTCGGGACTAGCGGGGATTACTACGAGCAGTACTTC.

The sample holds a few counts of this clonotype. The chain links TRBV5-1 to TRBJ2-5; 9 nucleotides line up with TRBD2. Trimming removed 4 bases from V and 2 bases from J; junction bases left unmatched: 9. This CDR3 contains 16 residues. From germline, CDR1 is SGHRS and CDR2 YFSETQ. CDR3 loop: CASSQDGAGGQETQYF. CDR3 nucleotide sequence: TGCGCCAGCAGCCAAGATGGGGCGGGAGGGCAAGAGACCCAGTACTTC.

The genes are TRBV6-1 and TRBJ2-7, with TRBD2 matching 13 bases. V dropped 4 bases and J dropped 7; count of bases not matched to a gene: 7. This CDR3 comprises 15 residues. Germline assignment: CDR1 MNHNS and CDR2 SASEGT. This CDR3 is CASSGELAGGQEQYF. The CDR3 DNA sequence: TGTGCCAGCAGTGGAGAACTAGCGGGAGGGCAGGAGCAGTACTTC.

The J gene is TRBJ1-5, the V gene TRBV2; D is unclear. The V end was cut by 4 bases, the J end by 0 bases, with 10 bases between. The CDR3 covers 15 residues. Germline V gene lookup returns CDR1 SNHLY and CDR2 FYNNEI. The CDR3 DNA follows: TGTGCCAGCAGTGGGGGTGATATTAGCAATCAGCCCCAGCATTTT. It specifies CASSGGDISNQPQHF. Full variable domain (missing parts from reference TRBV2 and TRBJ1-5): EPEVTQTPSHQVTQMGQEVILRCVPISNHLYFYWYRQILGQKVEFLVSFYNNEISEKSEIFDDQFSVERPDGSNFTLKIRSTKLEDSAMYFCASSGGDISNQPQHFGDGTRLSIL.

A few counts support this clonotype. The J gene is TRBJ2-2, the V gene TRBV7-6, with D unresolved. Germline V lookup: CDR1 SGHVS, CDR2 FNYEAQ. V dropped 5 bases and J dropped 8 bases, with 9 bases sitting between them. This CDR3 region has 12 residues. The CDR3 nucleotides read TGTGCCAGCAGCCAGGTCGCTGGGGAGCTGTTTTTT. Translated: CASSQVAGELFF. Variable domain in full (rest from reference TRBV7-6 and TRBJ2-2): GAGVSQSPRYKVTKRGQDVALRCDPISGHVSLYWYRQALGQGPEFLTYFNYEAQQDKSGLPNDRFSAERPEGSISTLTIQRTEQRDSAMYRCASSQVAGELFFGEGSRLTVL.

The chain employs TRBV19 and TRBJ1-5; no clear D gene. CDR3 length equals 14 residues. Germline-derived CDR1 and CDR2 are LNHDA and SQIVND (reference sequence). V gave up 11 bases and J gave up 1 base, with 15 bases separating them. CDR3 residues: CAWRVPGSNQPQHF. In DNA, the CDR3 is TGTGCCTGGAGGGTGCCCGGGAGCAATCAGCCCCAGCATTTT.

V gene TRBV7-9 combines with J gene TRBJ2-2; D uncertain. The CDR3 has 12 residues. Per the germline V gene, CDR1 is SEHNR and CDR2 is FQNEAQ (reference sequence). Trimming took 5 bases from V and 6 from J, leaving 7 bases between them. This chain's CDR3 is CASSRKAGELFF. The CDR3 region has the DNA TGTGCCAGCAGCCGGAAGGCCGGGGAGCTGTTTTTT.

DNA for the CDR3: TGTGCCAGCAGCCGCCTCAGGGGATTCTCTGGAAACACCATATATTTT. Residues: CASSRLRGFSGNTIYF. The chain couples TRBV7-9 to TRBJ1-3; D possibly corresponds to TRBD1 (6 bases). The CDR3 covers 16 residues. Trimming took off 5 bases at V and 0 bases at J, with 14 bases between the two ends. The germline V gene has CDR1 SEHNR and CDR2 FQNEAQ (reference sequence).

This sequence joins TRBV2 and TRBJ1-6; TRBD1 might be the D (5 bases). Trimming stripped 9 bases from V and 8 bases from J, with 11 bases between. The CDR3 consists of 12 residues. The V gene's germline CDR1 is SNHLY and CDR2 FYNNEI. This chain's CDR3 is CARAGTDSPLHF. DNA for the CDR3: TGTGCCAGGGCCGGGACGGATTCACCCCTCCACTTT.

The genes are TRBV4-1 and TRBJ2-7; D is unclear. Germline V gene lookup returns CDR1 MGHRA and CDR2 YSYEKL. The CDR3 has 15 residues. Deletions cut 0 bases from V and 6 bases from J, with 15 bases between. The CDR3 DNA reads TGCGCCAGCAGCCAAGAGGCTAGTTCAATAACCGAGCAGTACTTC. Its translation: CASSQEASSITEQYF.

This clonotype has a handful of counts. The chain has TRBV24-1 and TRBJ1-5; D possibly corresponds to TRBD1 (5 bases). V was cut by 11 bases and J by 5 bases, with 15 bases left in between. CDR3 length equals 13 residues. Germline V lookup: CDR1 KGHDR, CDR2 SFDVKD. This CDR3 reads CASRNSRDQPQHF. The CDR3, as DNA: TGTGCCAGCAGGAACAGCAGGGATCAGCCCCAGCATTTT.

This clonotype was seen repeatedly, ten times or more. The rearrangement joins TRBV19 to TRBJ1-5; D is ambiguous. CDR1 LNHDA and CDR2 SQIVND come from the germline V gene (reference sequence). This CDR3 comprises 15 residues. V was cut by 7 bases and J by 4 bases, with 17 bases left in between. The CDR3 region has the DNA TGTGCCAGTACTTCGAGGGTTTACGGTAATCAGCCCCAGCATTTT. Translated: CASTSRVYGNQPQHF.

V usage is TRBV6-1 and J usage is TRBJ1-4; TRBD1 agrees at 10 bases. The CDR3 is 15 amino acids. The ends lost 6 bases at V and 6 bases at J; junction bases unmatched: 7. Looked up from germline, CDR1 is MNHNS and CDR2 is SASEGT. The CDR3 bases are TGTGCCAGCAGGACCCGACAGGGGGCCGATGAAAAACTGTTTTTT. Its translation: CASRTRQGADEKLFF.

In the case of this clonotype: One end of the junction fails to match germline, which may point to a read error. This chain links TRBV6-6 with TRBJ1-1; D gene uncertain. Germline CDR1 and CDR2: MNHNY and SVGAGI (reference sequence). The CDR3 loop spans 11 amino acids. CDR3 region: CVSNQWEGAFF. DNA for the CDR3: TGTGTCAGCAACCAATGGGAGGGAGCTTTCTTT.

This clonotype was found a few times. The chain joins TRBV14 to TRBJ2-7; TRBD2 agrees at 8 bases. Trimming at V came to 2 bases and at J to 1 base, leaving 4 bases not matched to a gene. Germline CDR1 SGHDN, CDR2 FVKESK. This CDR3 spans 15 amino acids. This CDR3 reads CASSQLAGHSYEQYF. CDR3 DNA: TGTGCCAGCAGCCAACTAGCGGGCCATTCCTACGAGCAGTACTTC.

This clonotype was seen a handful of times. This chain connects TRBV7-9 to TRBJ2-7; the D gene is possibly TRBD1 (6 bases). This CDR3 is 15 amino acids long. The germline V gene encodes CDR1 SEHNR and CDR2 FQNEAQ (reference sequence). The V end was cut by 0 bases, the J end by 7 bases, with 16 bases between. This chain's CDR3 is CASSLAQGRGREQYF. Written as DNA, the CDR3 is TGTGCCAGCAGCTTAGCGCAAGGCAGGGGTAGGGAGCAGTACTTC.

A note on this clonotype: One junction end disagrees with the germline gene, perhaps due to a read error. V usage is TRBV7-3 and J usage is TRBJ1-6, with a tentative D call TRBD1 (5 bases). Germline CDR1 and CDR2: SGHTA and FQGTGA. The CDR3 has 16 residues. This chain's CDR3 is CASNRGENSYNSPLHF. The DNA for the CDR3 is TGCGCCAGCAATCGAGGGGAGAACTCCTATAATTCACCCCTCCACTTT.

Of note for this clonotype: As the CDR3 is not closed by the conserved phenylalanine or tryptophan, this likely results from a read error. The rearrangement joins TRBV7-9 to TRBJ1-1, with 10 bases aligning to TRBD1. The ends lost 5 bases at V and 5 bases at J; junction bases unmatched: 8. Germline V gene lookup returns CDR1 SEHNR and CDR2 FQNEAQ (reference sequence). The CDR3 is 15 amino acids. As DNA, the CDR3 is TGTGCCAGCAGCCTGGAGACAGGGGGCGCGACTGAAGCTTTCCTT. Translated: CASSLETGGATEAFL.

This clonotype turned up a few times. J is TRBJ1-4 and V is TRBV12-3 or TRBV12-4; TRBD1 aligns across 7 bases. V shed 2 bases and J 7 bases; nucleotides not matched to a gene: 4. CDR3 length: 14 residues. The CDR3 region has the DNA TGTGCCAGCAGTTTAAGGACAGGAACTGAAAAACTGTTTTTT. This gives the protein CASSLRTGTEKLFF.

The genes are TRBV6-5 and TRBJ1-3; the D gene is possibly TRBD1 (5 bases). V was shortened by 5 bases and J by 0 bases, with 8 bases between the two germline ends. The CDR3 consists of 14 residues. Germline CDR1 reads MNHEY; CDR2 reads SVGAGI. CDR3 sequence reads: CASSTGFSGNTIYF. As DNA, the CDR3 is TGTGCCAGCAGTACAGGATTCTCTGGAAACACCATATATTTT.

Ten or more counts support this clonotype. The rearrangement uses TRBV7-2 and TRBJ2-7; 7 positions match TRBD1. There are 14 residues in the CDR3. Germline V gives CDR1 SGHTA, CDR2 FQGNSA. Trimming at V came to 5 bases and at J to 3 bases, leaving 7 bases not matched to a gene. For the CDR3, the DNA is TGTGCCAGCAGCCTAGACAGGGCTTACTACGAGCAGTACTTC. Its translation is CASSLDRAYYEQYF.

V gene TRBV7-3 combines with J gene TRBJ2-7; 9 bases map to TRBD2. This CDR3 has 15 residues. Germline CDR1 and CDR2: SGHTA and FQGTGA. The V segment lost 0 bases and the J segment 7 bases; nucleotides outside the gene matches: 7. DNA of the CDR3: TGTGCCAGCAGCTTAACGGCTAGCGGGATGGGTGAGCAGTACTTC. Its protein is CASSLTASGMGEQYF.

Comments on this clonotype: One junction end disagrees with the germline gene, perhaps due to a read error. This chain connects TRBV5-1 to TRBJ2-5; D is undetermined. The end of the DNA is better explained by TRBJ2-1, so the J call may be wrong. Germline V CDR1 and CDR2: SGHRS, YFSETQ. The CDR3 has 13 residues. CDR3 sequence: CASSLAYKFEQFF. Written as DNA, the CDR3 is TGTGCCAGCAGCTTGGCGTATAAGTTTGAGCAGTTCTTC.